A single T cell receptor beta chain is shown here with its context. Its cognate antigen is unknown. Selected positively for CCR7 and CD45RO-negative, naive CD8 cells excluded terminally differentiated effector memory CD45RA+ cells. None of the donors, who were healthy HIV-negative adults, had recently had acute infections or vaccinations. Every contributor of samples was a Caucasian grown-up residing in Nashville, Tennessee. The sample originates from a study of shared clonotypes between healthy human individuals. The repertoire was sequenced with immunoSEQ multiplex PCR; TCRdb's copy has only in-frame clones and lacks some. In the table there are about 550,000 clones, roughly 95% of which are singletons. Study-wide points: Relative to their counterparts shared across all four donors, non-shared clonotypes exhibited diminished generation probabilities.

The sample consisted of naive CD8+ T cells sorted from blood. The clonotype was recovered from a woman under 40 in good health.

The CDR3 nucleotides read TGCGCCAGCAGCCCTCGAGAGGGGTTGATCGTTGAAGCTTTCTTT. It translates to CASSPREGLIVEAFF. The chain links TRBV4-1 to TRBJ1-1; perhaps TRBD1 as D (5 bases). This CDR3 region has 15 residues. V lost 4 bases and J 7 bases, leaving 19 bases between the germline ends. Germline lookup yields CDR1 MGHRA and CDR2 YSYEKL.